These 10 T cell receptor beta chains were all obtained from the same sample, sequenced in a study of control samples from healthy donors and cancer patients. Clones were read by immunoSEQ multiplex PCR, and TCRdb kept only the in-frame ones, dropping some. The sample carries more than 100,000 clones, around 93% recorded once. The source material was blood. The receptors originated from a young man in good health.

J is TRBJ1-2 and V is TRBV5-6, with a tentative D call TRBD1 (5 bases). The CDR3 consists of 13 residues. Trimming pared 3 bases from V and 0 bases from J, leaving 6 bases between. CDR1 is SGHDT and CDR2 is YYEEEE in the germline V gene. CDR3 residues: CASSSGANYGYTF. The CDR3 nucleotides read TGTGCCAGCAGCTCGGGGGCTAACTATGGCTACACCTTC.

The rearrangement uses TRBV11-2 and TRBJ1-1; D is possibly TRBD1 (6 bases). Germline CDR1 SGHAT, CDR2 FQNNGV. This CDR3 spans 14 amino acids. Trimming pared 3 bases from V and 3 bases from J, leaving 11 bases between. The CDR3 loop is CASSFNRADTEAFF. In DNA, the CDR3 is TGTGCCAGCAGCTTCAACAGGGCCGACACTGAAGCTTTCTTT. Together with reference TRBV11-2 and TRBJ1-1, the CDR3 gives the full variable domain: EAGVAQSPRYKIIEKRQSVAFWCNPISGHATLYWYQQILGQGPKLLIQFQNNGVVDDSQLPKDRFSAERLKGVDSTLKIQPAKLEDSAVYLCASSFNRADTEAFFGQGTRLTVV.

The CDR3 is CASSHEITLNTEAFF. The CDR3 DNA follows: TGTGCCAGCAGCCACGAAATAACCTTGAACACTGAAGCTTTCTTT. The chain has TRBV6-5 and TRBJ1-1; D remains ambiguous. Per germline, CDR1 MNHEY and CDR2 SVGAGI. The CDR3 extends over 15 amino acids. Trimming pared 6 bases from V and 0 bases from J, leaving 14 bases between.

V is TRBV25-1 and J is TRBJ1-4; no clear D. V lost 7 bases and J 8 bases, leaving 14 bases between the germline ends. The length of the CDR3 is 13 residues. Germline V gives CDR1 MGHDK, CDR2 SYGVNS. The CDR3 is CASMGTLSEKLFF. As DNA, the CDR3 is TGTGCCAGCATGGGAACTCTTTCGGAAAAACTGTTTTTT.

The genes are TRBV11-3 and TRBJ2-1; a possible D gene is TRBD2 (5 bases). The CDR3 has 15 amino acids. From germline, CDR1 is SGHNT and CDR2 YENEEA. The V end lost 2 bases, the J end lost 0 bases, and 8 bases lay between the germline ends. The CDR3 here is CASSLSGNSYNEQFF. CDR3 sequence (DNA): TGTGCCAGCAGCTTATCCGGGAACTCCTACAATGAGCAGTTCTTC.

The V gene is TRBV5-4, the J gene TRBJ1-2; D is unresolved. V shed 0 bases and J shed 8 bases, with 11 bases lying between them. Germline loops: CDR1 SGHNT, CDR2 YYREEE (reference sequence). The CDR3 spans 13 residues. Written as DNA, the CDR3 is TGTGCCAGCAGCTTGGATGCGGGAACGGGCTACACCTTC. As protein: CASSLDAGTGYTF.

The V gene is TRBV5-1, the J gene TRBJ1-1; tentatively, D is TRBD1 (6 bases). Germline V gives CDR1 SGHRS, CDR2 YFSETQ. Trimming pared 4 bases from V and 5 bases from J, leaving 15 bases between. The CDR3 has 14 amino acids. The CDR3: CASSTLTGKTEAFF. Written as DNA, the CDR3 is TGCGCCAGCAGCACACTTACAGGGAAAACTGAAGCTTTCTTT.

The rearrangement joins TRBV30 to TRBJ2-1, with TRBD1 matching 7 bases. The germline CDR1 and CDR2 sequences are GTSNPN and SVGIG (reference sequence). The CDR3 has 13 amino acids. Germline trimming cut 1 base from V and 10 bases from J; bases unmatched to any gene: 7. In nucleotides, the CDR3 is TGTGCCTGGAGTGACGACAGGGATAGCGAGCAGTTCTTC. This encodes CAWSDDRDSEQFF.

The chain recombines TRBV29-1 with TRBJ1-2; TRBD1 agrees at 8 bases. V trimming: 6 bases; J trimming: 8 bases; junction bases outside the gene matches: 2. This CDR3 has 10 residues. Germline V CDR1 and CDR2: SQVTM, ANQGSEA. The CDR3 region has the DNA TGCAGCGTGGACAGGGACGGCTACACCTTC. Protein: CSVDRDGYTF.

The chain combines TRBV5-6 with TRBJ1-3, with D maybe TRBD1 (6 bases). V gave up 0 bases and J gave up 0 bases, with 19 bases separating them. This CDR3 comprises 19 residues. The germline V gene has CDR1 SGHDT and CDR2 YYEEEE. CDR3 loop: CASSLAVRGPESSGNTIYF. CDR3 DNA sequence: TGTGCCAGCAGCTTGGCCGTCAGGGGACCCGAGAGCTCTGGAAACACCATATATTTT. Filled out from reference TRBV5-6 and TRBJ1-3, the complete variable domain reads DAGVTQSPTHLIKTRGQQVTLRCSPKSGHDTVSWYQQALGQGPQFIFQYYEEEERQRGNFPDRFSGHQFPNYSSELNVNALLLGDSALYLCASSLAVRGPESSGNTIYFGEGSWLTVV.